Listed below are T cell receptor beta chains from one sample, sequenced in a study of CD8+ T cells in alopecia areata. The data were produced by immunoSEQ multiplex PCR, yet TCRdb's version contains in-frame clones alone and is incomplete. The sample includes fewer than 150,000 clones, about three fifths of them seen just once. The sample in question was CD8+ T cells sorted from blood, obtained at week 4, from a patient treated with tofacitinib. Receptors originate from a human donor with alopecia areata. Each CDR3 is given with its conserved first and last residue.

v_call	j_call	cdr3_aa
TRBV29-1	TRBJ1-2	CSVRAATNYGYTF
TRBV29-1	TRBJ1-2	CSVEPATRGYTF
TRBV7-9	TRBJ2-7	CASSPRDRGRWEQYF
TRBV5-1	TRBJ2-7	CASSFGAGGYEQYF
TRBV23-1	TRBJ1-6	CASSRQGLSPLHF
TRBV9	TRBJ1-2	CASSVGTGTPPEGLNYGYTF
TRBV27	TRBJ2-7	CASSLWSNPYEQYF
TRBV30	TRBJ1-1	CAWSVDLNTEAFF
TRBV29-1	TRBJ1-2	CSVPRGGYGYTF
TRBV4-1	TRBJ2-5	CASSPSRSETQYF
TRBV9	TRBJ1-2	CASSPGQGYGYTF
TRBV27	TRBJ2-7	CASSLTSSYEQYF
TRBV2	TRBJ1-2	CASSEIPGGYGYTF
TRBV27	TRBJ2-3	CASSPIASTDTQYF
TRBV7-8	TRBJ2-7	CASSGTYEQYF
TRBV7-6	TRBJ2-5	CASSLEAGPGETQYF
TRBV9	TRBJ2-7	CASSVGQASTYEQYF
TRBV30	TRBJ2-2	CAWTWTGNTGELFF
TRBV27	TRBJ2-3	CASSSYTLAGSTDTQYF
TRBV29-1	TRBJ1-5	CSCAEAFDNQPQHF
TRBV30	TRBJ1-1	CAWGAGGSAEAFF
TRBV27	TRBJ1-1	CASSPDPMNTEAFF
TRBV30	TRBJ2-3	CAWSAGTHSEYF
TRBV25-1	TRBJ2-7	CASSELTVGGSSYEQYF
TRBV7-9	TRBJ2-1	CASSLQGGGSYNEQFF
TRBV7-9	TRBJ2-1	CASHQTDGPLGNEQFF
TRBV10-3	TRBJ2-7	CAIQGDRETYEQYF
TRBV4-3	TRBJ1-4	CASSQEAGEKLFF
TRBV18	TRBJ1-2	CASLVLYGYTF
TRBV6-5	TRBJ1-6	CASRSSYNSPLHF
TRBV30	TRBJ2-7	CAWSPGYEQYF
TRBV28	TRBJ2-2	CASSGLAGGPAGELFF
TRBV29-1	TRBJ2-1	CSVKSPSANEQFF
TRBV5-1	TRBJ1-4	CASSPRTGGEDEKLFF
TRBV27	TRBJ1-1	CASRVATGATEAFF
TRBV10-3	TRBJ2-1	CASLGAGTSGSRSYNEQFF
TRBV4-1	TRBJ2-3	CASSQVSGGTSTDTQYF
TRBV28	TRBJ2-7	CASSTGRNYEQYF
TRBV7-8	TRBJ2-7	CASTSGRSYEQYF
TRBV19	TRBJ1-5	CASSAYRGRNQPQHF
TRBV7-2	TRBJ2-5	CASSSYGGEETQYF
TRBV7-2	TRBJ1-1	CASSRDSLNTEAFF
TRBV9	TRBJ2-3	CASREGPINTDTQYF
TRBV29-1	TRBJ2-7	CSVRPANSYEQYF
TRBV7-9	TRBJ1-1	CASSPLASMNTEAFF
TRBV30	TRBJ2-7	CAWSASYEQYF
TRBV30	TRBJ2-7	CAWGTSYEQYF
TRBV5-1	TRBJ1-1	CASGEATNTEAFF
TRBV29-1	TRBJ2-7	CSVGANSHEQYF
TRBV30	TRBJ1-6	CASPREDGAPLHF